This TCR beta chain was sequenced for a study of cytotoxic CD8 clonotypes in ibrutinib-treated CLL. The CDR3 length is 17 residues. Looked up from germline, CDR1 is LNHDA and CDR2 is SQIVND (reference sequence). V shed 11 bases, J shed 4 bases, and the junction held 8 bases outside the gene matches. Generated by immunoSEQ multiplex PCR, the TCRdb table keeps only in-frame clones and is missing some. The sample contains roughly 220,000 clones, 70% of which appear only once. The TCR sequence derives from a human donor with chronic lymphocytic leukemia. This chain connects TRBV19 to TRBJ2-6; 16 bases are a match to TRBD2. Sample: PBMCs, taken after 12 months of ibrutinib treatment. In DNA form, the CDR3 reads TGTGCCGGAGGGACTAGCGGGAGGGCTTCCGGGGCCAACGTCCTGACTTTC. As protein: CAGGTSGRASGANVLTF. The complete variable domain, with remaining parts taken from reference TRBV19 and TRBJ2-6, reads DGGITQSPKYLFRKEGQNVTLSCEQNLNHDAMYWYRQDPGQGLRLIYYSQIVNDFQKGDIAEGYSVSREKKESFPLTVTSAQKNPTAFYLCAGGTSGRASGANVLTFGAGSRLTVL.